These 15 T cell receptor beta chains came from one sample sequenced in a study of PD-1 blockade in classical Hodgkin lymphoma. Sequenced by immunoSEQ multiplex PCR; TCRdb stores in-frame clones only, minus some. This sample has over 10,000 clones, with about nine tenths found just once. The time point is: cycle 4 day 1 (C4D1), after five to seven weeks of nivolumab. Autologous stem cell transplantation was followed by relapse in every patient, and brentuximab vedotin exposure varied. Magnetic negative selection served to purify CD4+ T cells out of PBMCs that had been thawed. The material was CD4+ T cells from blood, obtained before the fourth cycle of nivolumab. All receptors come from a human donor with classical Hodgkin lymphoma.

The rearrangement links TRBV18 to TRBJ2-7; 9 positions agree with TRBD1. V shed 3 bases, J shed 6 bases, and the junction held 3 bases outside the gene matches. This CDR3 spans 13 amino acids. The V gene's germline CDR1 is KGHSH and CDR2 LQKENI. The CDR3 sequence: CASSPGTGFEQYF. The DNA for the CDR3 is TGTGCCAGCTCACCGGGGACAGGGTTCGAGCAGTACTTC. The whole variable domain, filled in from reference TRBV18 and TRBJ2-7, reads NAGVMQNPRHLVRRRGQEARLRCSPMKGHSHVYWYRQLPEEGLKFMVYLQKENIIDESGMPKERFSAEFPKEGPSILRIQQVVRGDSAAYFCASSPGTGFEQYFGPGTRLTVT.

The V gene is TRBV7-6, the J gene TRBJ2-7; 13 nucleotides match TRBD2. The CDR3 runs to 16 residues. Unmatched junction bases numbered 11, after V lost 9 bases and J lost 3 bases. From germline, CDR1 is SGHVS and CDR2 FNYEAQ. CDR3: CARRGLAGPLHYEQYF. CDR3 nucleotides: TGTGCCAGGCGGGGACTAGCGGGACCCCTCCACTACGAGCAGTACTTC.

The chain carries TRBV28 and TRBJ1-1; no definite D call. The CDR3 is 13 residues long. The V and J ends lost 6 bases and 3 bases respectively, with 11 bases between them. Germline-derived CDR1 and CDR2 are MDHEN and SYDVKM. CDR3 coding DNA: TGTGCCAGCAGGCCGGGTGTGGACACTGAAGCTTTCTTT. Protein product: CASRPGVDTEAFF.

The genes are TRBV11-3 and TRBJ2-1; TRBD1 matches at 8 bases. Germline V gene lookup returns CDR1 SGHNT and CDR2 YENEEA. The CDR3 spans 15 residues. After removal of 5 bases from V and 6 bases from J, the junction contained 9 bases not matched to a gene. The CDR3 protein is CASSPGGQAGNEQFF. The CDR3 DNA sequence: TGTGCCAGCAGCCCTGGGGGACAGGCAGGCAATGAGCAGTTCTTC.

The rearrangement joins TRBV4-3 to TRBJ2-2; D call uncertain. The length of the CDR3 is 14 residues. Trimming left V 4 bases short and J 0 bases short, with 6 bases between. Looked up from germline, CDR1 is LGHNA and CDR2 is YSLEER. For the CDR3, the DNA is TGCGCCAGCAGCCGGAAGGCGAACACCGGGGAGCTGTTTTTT. This translates into CASSRKANTGELFF.

The chain couples TRBV9 to TRBJ2-5, with 11 positions matching TRBD2. V trimming: 3 bases; J trimming: 5 bases; junction bases outside the gene matches: 9. The CDR3 loop spans 16 amino acids. The germline gives CDR1 SGDLS, CDR2 YYNGEE. For the CDR3, the DNA is TGTGCCAGCAGCGCCCATAGCGGGGGGGCCGGTGAGACCCAGTACTTC. This gives the protein CASSAHSGGAGETQYF.

The rearrangement uses TRBV7-2 and TRBJ1-2; D not certain. Germline loops: CDR1 SGHTA, CDR2 FQGNSA. The CDR3 sequence is 13 residues long. V was shortened by 3 bases and J by 10 bases, with 15 bases between the two germline ends. CDR3 sequence: CASSLGGYVFYTF. The CDR3 nucleotides are TGTGCCAGCAGCTTGGGAGGATACGTCTTCTACACCTTC.

The V gene is TRBV11-1, the J gene TRBJ1-1, with 8 bases that match TRBD1. The length of the CDR3 is 14 residues. In germline, CDR1 is SGHAT, CDR2 FQDESV (reference sequence). V lost 3 bases, J lost 6 bases, and 6 bases stayed unmatched. DNA of the CDR3: TGTGCCAGCAGCTTTGGGCAGGGGGCCGCTGAAGCTTTCTTT. It translates to CASSFGQGAAEAFF. The variable domain in full, with the rest retrieved from reference TRBV11-1 and TRBJ1-1, is EAEVAQSPRYKITEKSQAVAFWCDPISGHATLYWYRQILGQGPELLVQFQDESVVDDSQLPKDRFSAERLKGVDSTLKIQPAELGDSAMYLCASSFGQGAAEAFFGQGTRLTVV.

The chain recombines TRBV11-3 with TRBJ2-2, with D unclear. CDR3 length: 17 residues. Germline CDR1 reads SGHNT; CDR2 reads YENEEA. V was shortened by 1 base and J by 3 bases, with 15 bases between the two germline ends. The CDR3 is CASSLVLGSWDTGELFF. CDR3 bases: TGTGCCAGCAGCTTAGTCCTGGGATCCTGGGACACCGGGGAGCTGTTTTTT. The entire variable domain, with the rest obtained from reference TRBV11-3 and TRBJ2-2, is as follows: EAGVVQSPRYKIIEKKQPVAFWCNPISGHNTLYWYLQNLGQGPELLIRYENEEAVDDSQLPKDRFSAERLKGVDSTLKIQPAELGDSAVYLCASSLVLGSWDTGELFFGEGSRLTVL.

CDR3 nucleotides: TGTGCCAGCAGCCTAAGGGGGCCGGTCACCGGGGAGCTGTTTTTT. Protein sequence: CASSLRGPVTGELFF. The rearrangement uses TRBV7-9 and TRBJ2-2, with 7 bases identical to TRBD1. Germline V CDR1 and CDR2: SEHNR, FQNEAQ (reference sequence). The junction had 7 bases not matched to a gene; V was cut back by 5 bases and J by 4 bases. There are 15 residues in the CDR3.

This clone turned up a few times. This chain uses TRBV5-6 with TRBJ1-1, with D possibly TRBD1 on 6 matching bases. Germline lookup yields CDR1 SGHDT and CDR2 YYEEEE. Trimming took 4 bases from V and 0 from J, leaving 19 bases between them. CDR3 size: 17 residues. The chain's CDR3 is CASSPLLGRDMNTEAFF. The CDR3 DNA reads as TGTGCCAGCAGCCCGCTACTTGGGAGGGACATGAACACTGAAGCTTTCTTT.

This clone was seen just once. This chain connects TRBV2 to TRBJ2-5, with a possible D match to TRBD1 (5 bases). The CDR3 runs to 11 residues. With 6 bases removed from V and 3 bases from J, the gap between germline ends came to 5 bases. Germline lookup yields CDR1 SNHLY and CDR2 FYNNEI. The CDR3 region is CASRTEETQYF. Here the CDR3 DNA reads TGTGCCAGCAGGACAGAAGAGACCCAGTACTTC.

The gene calls are TRBV29-1 and TRBJ1-1; TRBD1 is a possible D gene (6 bases). The CDR3 loop spans 12 amino acids. V was pared by 2 bases and J by 7 bases, with 11 bases between. Germline CDR1 is SQVTM and CDR2 is ANQGSEA. For the CDR3, the DNA is TGCAGCGTTGAACTGGGGGCCTTTGAAGCTTTCTTT. This gives the protein CSVELGAFEAFF.

The chain uses TRBV28 and TRBJ2-7; 8 bases line up with TRBD1. J gave up 2 bases and V 3 bases, and 9 bases lay outside the gene matches. The germline V gene encodes CDR1 MDHEN and CDR2 SYDVKM. CDR3 length: 16 amino acids. This CDR3 is CASSFEWDRRAYEQYF. The CDR3 DNA sequence: TGTGCCAGCAGTTTCGAGTGGGACAGGCGGGCCTACGAGCAGTACTTC.

The chain has TRBV7-3 and TRBJ2-2, with D tentatively TRBD2 (6 bases). V lost 3 bases and J 7 bases, leaving 15 bases between the germline ends. The germline V gene has CDR1 SGHTA and CDR2 FQGTGA. The CDR3 sequence is 15 residues long. For the CDR3, the DNA is TGTGCCAGCAGCTTGGGACTCCCGGGAAGCGGGGAGCTGTTTTTT. Amino acid sequence: CASSLGLPGSGELFF.